This T cell receptor (beta chain) came from a study of early T cells in non-severe SARS-CoV-2 infection listed by TCRdb under 2021. At the level of the whole study: Bulk RNA from unsorted whole blood was used for TCR sequencing, so alpha and beta chains could not be paired. What the authors observed across the whole study: VDJdb matching was skewed toward anti-spike CD8 responses and likely underestimated virus-specific expansions by missing private and CD4 specificities.

The germline V gene provides CDR1 LGHNA and CDR2 YNFKEQ. Its CDR3 holds 18 amino acids, cysteine through phenylalanine. Here the CDR3 DNA is all that survives: 54 bases in frame from base 1. V lost 2 bases and J lost 2 bases, and the count of bases not matched to a germline gene is 7. This clonotype was counted at least ten times. Its antigen remains unidentified. No much larger clone is present one base from it, and per-base qualities are unavailable. The study was a case-control design nested within a healthcare worker cohort in London, UK, with weekly nasopharyngeal swab PCR tests and blood sampling. Healthcare workers were enrolled in the week of the UK lockdown, from 23 to 31 March 2020, and were followed every week for up to about 16 weeks. The receptor library was made with 5' RACE. Sequenced using a NextSeq 500. Unique molecular identifiers were attached to individual cDNA molecules in the TCR library protocol so that sequencing error and PCR bias could be corrected. Sequencing covered both TCR alpha and beta chains, and within each sample the abundances of alpha and beta sequences were tightly co-correlated. The paper's processing steps were these. Decombinator V4 was used to annotate the V gene, J gene and CDR3 of the TCR sequences. Expanded TCRs were defined as changing significantly between any two time points under a Poisson model with p below 0.0001. TCR abundances were normalised to the total number of TCRs sequenced in each sample and reported as counts per million. MAIT TCRs were defined by TRAV1-2 paired with TRAJ12, TRAJ20 or TRAJ33, and iNKT TCRs by TRAV10 paired with TRAJ18. A search of VDJdb, accessed on 1 November 2021, was run for TCRs annotated to CMV, EBV and SARS-CoV-2, with TCRs annotated for multiple antigens excluded. The public reads were run again by TCRdb, first through fastp at Q25 and then through MiXCR, and only productive beta chains were kept. For every CDR3 protein sequence, its rows merge into one entry that carries the most common genes and DNA. The authors' filters were not applied to this entry. This sample gives tens of thousands of distinct CDR3 sequences in total; 12% of them show up just once. The top ten clonotypes cover more than 4.5% of the sample.

The sample comprised whole blood. The receptor comes from an adult who was a healthcare worker with PCR-confirmed SARS-CoV-2 infection or an uninfected control (not recorded which). This chain is built from TRBV4-2 and TRBJ2-1; the central 12 bases match TRBD2. CDR3 protein: CASSQLTSSGGAYNEQFF. Read as DNA, the sequence is TGTGCCAGCAGCCAACTTACCTCTAGCGGGGGGGCCTACAATGAGCAGTTCTTC.